The clone carrying this T cell receptor (beta chain) occurred many times. The target antigen is unknown. The source of the sample is a study of identical twins' blood T cells. Study information: Approximately 50 million reads came from about 12 libraries, six alpha, six beta.

Both ends of each TCR cDNA library bore sample-specific barcodes. A single record per CDR3 protein comes from TCRdb applying MiXCR to the 5' RACE reads. Among fewer than 450,000 distinct CDR3 sequences, 25% to 35% were seen once, and the ten largest hold roughly 5.5%. Trimming removed 8 bases at V and 6 bases at J, with 20 bases between. Germline assignment: CDR1 SNHLY and CDR2 FYNNEI. The CDR3 is 15 amino acids. Study-level findings and limits: Abundant TCRbeta CDR3s overlapped more between twins than with unrelated donors.

The chain is built from TRBV2 and TRBJ2-1, with a possible D match to TRBD2 (6 bases). This receptor was identified in a woman aged 18 to 55 in good health. Sequencing input: PBMCs. This CDR3 is CASQLTSSASNEQFF. In nucleotides, the CDR3 is TGTGCCAGCCAGCTGACTAGTTCCGCTTCCAATGAGCAGTTCTTC.